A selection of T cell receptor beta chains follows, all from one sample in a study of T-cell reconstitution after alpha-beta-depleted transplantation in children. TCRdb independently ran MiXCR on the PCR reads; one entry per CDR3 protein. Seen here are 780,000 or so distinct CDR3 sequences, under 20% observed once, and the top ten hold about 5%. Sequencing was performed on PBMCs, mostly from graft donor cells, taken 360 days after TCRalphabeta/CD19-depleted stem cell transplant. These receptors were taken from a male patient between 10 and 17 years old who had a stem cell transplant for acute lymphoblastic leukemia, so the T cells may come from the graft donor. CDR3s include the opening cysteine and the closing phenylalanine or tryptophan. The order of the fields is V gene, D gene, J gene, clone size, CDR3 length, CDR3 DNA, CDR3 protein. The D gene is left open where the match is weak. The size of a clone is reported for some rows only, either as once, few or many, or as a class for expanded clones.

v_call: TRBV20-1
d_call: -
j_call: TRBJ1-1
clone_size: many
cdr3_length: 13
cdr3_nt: TGCAGTGCTAGAAAAGGGGTCGACACTGAAGCTTTCTTT
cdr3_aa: CSARKGVDTEAFF

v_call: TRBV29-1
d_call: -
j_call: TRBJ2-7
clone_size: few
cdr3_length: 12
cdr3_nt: TGCAGCGTTGTAGGCAGCCCCTACGAGCAGTACTTC
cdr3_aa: CSVVGSPYEQYF

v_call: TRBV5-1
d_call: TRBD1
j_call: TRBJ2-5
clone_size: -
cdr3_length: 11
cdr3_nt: TGCGCCAGCCCGGACAGGGGGACCCAGTACTTC
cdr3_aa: CASPDRGTQYF

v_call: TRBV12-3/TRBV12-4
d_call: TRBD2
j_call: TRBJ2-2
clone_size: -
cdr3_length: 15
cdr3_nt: TGTGCCAGCAGCCGCGGGAGGGGGGGCACCGGGGAGCCGTTTTTT
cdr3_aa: CASSRGRGGTGEPFF

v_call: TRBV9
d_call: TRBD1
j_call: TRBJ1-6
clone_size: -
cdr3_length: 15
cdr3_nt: TGTGCCAGCAGCGAGGCCGGGACAGGGAGTTCACCCCTCCACTTT
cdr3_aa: CASSEAGTGSSPLHF

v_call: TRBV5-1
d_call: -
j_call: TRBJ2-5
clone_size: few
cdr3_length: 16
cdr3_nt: TGCGCCAGCAGCTTGGTCTCAGGGGCTCGCCAAGAGACCCAGTACTTC
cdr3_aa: CASSLVSGARQETQYF

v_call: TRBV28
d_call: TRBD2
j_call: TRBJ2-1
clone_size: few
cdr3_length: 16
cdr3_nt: TGTGCCAGCAGTTTTCGGACTAGCGGGACGTACAATGAGCAGTTCTTC
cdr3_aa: CASSFRTSGTYNEQFF

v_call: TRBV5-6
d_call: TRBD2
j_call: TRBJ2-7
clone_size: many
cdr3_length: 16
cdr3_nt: TGTGCCAGCAGCTTGAGAGAGTGGCTAGCGGCCTACGAGCAGTACTTC
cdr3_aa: CASSLREWLAAYEQYF

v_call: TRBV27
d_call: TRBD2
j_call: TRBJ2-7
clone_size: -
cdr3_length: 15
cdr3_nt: TGTGCCAGCAGTCGACTAGCGGCGCTCACCTACGAGCAGTACTTC
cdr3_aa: CASSRLAALTYEQYF

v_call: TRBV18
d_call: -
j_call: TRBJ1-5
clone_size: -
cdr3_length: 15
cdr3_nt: TGTGCCAGCTCACCCCAGGCTTATAGCAATCAGCCCCAGCATTTT
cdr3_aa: CASSPQAYSNQPQHF

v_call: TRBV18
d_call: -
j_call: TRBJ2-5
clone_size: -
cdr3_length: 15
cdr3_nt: TGTGCCAGCTCACCACCATGGGAGAGCCAAGAGACCCAGTACTTC
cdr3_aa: CASSPPWESQETQYF

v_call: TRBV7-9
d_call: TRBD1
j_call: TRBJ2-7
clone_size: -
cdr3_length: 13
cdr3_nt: TGTGCCAGCACCCGGGACAGACTCTACGAGCAGTACTTC
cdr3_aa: CASTRDRLYEQYF

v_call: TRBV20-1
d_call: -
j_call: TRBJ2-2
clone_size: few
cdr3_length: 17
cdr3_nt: TGCAGTGCTAGAGGGGACTCCGGACTACCACTCACCGGGGAGCTGTTTTTT
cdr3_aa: CSARGDSGLPLTGELFF

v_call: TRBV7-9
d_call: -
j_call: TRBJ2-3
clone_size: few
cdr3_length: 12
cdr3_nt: TGTGCCAGCAGCTCCGCTACAGATACGCAGTATTTT
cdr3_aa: CASSSATDTQYF

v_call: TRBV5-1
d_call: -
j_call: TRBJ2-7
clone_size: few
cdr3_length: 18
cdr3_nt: TGCGCCAGCAGCTTCCCGTATTTGACTCAACCGATGGCGGGCGAGCAGTACTTC
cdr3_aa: CASSFPYLTQPMAGEQYF

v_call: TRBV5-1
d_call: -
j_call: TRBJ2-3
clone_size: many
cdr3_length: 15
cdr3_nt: TGCGCCAGCAGTTATGCTCGCGGGAGCACAGATACGCAGTATTTT
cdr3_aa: CASSYARGSTDTQYF

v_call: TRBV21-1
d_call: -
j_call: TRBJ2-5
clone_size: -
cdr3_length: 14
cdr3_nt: TGTGCCAGCAGCAATGGCGGTAGAGAAGAGACCCAGTACTTC
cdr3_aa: CASSNGGREETQYF

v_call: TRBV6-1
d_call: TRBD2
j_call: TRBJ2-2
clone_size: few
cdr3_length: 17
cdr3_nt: TGTGCCAGCAGTGACCCCGGGGGGGGAGCGAACACCGGGGAGCTGTTTTTT
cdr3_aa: CASSDPGGGANTGELFF

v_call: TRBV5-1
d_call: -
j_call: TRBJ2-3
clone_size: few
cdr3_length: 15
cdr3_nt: TGCGCCAGCAGCCGTCTAGGGGCTAGCACAGATACGCAGTATTTT
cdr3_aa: CASSRLGASTDTQYF

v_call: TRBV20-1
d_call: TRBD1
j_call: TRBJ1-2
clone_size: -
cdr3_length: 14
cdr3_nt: TGCAGTGCTAGTGTGACAGGGGTCTACTATGGCTACACCTTC
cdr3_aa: CSASVTGVYYGYTF

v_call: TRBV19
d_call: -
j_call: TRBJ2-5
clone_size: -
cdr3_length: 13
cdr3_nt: TGTGCCAGTAGTATGAACGGAGAAGAGACCCAGTACTTC
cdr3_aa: CASSMNGEETQYF

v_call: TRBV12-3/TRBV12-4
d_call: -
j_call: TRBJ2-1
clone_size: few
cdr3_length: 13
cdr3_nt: TGTGCCAGCAGTTTTTGGGTTGGCGATGAGCAGTTCTTC
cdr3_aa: CASSFWVGDEQFF

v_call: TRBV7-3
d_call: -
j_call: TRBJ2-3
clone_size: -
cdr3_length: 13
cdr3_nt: TGTGCCGCCGCCTCCCCCCTGACAGATACGCAGTATTTT
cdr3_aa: CAAASPLTDTQYF

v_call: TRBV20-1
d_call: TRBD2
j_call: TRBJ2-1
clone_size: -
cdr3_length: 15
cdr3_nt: TGCAGTGCTAGCCACGGACTAGCGGGAGGCAATGAGCAGTTCTTC
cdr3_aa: CSASHGLAGGNEQFF

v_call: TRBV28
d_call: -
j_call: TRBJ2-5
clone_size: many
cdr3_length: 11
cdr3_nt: TGTGCCAGCAGAGAGCAAGAGACCCAGTACTTC
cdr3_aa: CASREQETQYF

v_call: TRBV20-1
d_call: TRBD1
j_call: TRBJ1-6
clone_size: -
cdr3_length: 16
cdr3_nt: TGCAGTGCTGGCCCCCAGCAGGGGGTATATAATTCACCCCTCCACTTT
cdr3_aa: CSAGPQQGVYNSPLHF

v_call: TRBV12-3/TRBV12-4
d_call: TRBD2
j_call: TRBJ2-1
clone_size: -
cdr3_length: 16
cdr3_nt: TGTGCCAGCATAGTACCGGCTAGCGGGGTTGGAGGTGAGCAGTTCTTC
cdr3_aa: CASIVPASGVGGEQFF

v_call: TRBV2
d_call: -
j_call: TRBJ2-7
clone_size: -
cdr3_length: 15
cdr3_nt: TGTGCCAGCAGTGAAGGGCTAGGCCGGTCGTACGAGCAGTACTTC
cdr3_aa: CASSEGLGRSYEQYF

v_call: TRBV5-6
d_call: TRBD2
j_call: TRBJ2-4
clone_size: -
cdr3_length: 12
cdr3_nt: TGTGCCAGCAGCTTGGTAGGGACTAGCGGTATTTTC
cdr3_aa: CASSLVGTSGIF

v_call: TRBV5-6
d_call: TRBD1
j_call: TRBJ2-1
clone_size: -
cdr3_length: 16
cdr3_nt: TGTGCCAGCAGCCCTCGGGACAGGGTAGCCCCCAATGAGCAGTTCTTC
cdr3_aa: CASSPRDRVAPNEQFF

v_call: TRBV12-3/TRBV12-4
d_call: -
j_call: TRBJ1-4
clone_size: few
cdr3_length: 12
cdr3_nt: TGTGCCAGCAGTCCAGGGCTTGAAAAACTGTTTTTT
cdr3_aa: CASSPGLEKLFF

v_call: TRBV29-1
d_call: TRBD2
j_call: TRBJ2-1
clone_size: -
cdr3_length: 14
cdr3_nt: TGCAGCGTTCGAGGACTAGCGGGAGAAAGGGAGCAGTTCTTC
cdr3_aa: CSVRGLAGEREQFF

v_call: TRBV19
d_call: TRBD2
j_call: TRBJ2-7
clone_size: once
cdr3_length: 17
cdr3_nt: TGTGCCAGTAGTACCCGGGACTACTCCTCCGGCTACTACGAGCAGTACTTC
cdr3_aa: CASSTRDYSSGYYEQYF

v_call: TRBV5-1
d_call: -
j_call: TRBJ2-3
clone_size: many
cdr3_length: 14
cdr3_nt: TGCGCCAGCAGCCCTCCGGGACATTCAGATACGCAGTATTTT
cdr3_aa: CASSPPGHSDTQYF

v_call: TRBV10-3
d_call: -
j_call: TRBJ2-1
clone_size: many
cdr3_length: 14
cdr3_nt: TGTGCCATCAGTGACGGGGGAGGCTACAATGAGCAGTTCTTC
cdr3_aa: CAISDGGGYNEQFF

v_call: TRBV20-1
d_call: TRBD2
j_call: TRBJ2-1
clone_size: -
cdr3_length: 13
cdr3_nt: TGCAGTGCCCTCCGGACTAGCAACAATGAGCAGTTCTTC
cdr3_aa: CSALRTSNNEQFF

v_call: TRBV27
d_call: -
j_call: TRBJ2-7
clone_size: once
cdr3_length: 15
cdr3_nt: TGTGCCAGCAGCGATTCTGTAGGGGGTTCCTACGAGCAGTACTTC
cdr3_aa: CASSDSVGGSYEQYF

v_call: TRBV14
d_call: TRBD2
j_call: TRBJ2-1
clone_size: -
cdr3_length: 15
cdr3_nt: TGTGCCAGCAGCCCACCGAAACGACTAGCGGCTGAGCAGTTCTTC
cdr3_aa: CASSPPKRLAAEQFF

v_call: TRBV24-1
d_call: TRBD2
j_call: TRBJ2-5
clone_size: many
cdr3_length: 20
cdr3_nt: TGTGCCACCAGTGAGCCCGGGACTAGCGGGAGGGCCCGTCTTCAAGAGACCCAGTACTTC
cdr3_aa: CATSEPGTSGRARLQETQYF

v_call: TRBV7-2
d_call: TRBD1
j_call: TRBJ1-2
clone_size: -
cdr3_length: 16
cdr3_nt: TGTGCCAGCAGCTTATCGCGAAGGACAGGGGACTATGGCTACACCTTC
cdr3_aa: CASSLSRRTGDYGYTF

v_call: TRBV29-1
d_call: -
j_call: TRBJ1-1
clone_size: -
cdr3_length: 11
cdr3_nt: TGCAGCGCAAACCGCGGGGCAGAAGCTTTCTTT
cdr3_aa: CSANRGAEAFF

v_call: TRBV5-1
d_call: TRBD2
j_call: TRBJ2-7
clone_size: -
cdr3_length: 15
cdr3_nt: TGCGCCAGCAGCTTGGTAGCGGGCAAGGCCTACGAGCAGTACTTC
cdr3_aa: CASSLVAGKAYEQYF

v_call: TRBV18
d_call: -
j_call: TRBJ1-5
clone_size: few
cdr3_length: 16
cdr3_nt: TGTGCCAGCTCACCTCAGGCCTATTCGGGTAGTCAGCCCCAGCATTTT
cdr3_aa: CASSPQAYSGSQPQHF

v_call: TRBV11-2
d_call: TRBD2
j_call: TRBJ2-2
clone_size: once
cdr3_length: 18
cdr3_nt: TGTGCCAGCAGCCGTGAGGTGCTACTAGCGGGGAACACCGGGGAGCTGTTTTTT
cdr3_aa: CASSREVLLAGNTGELFF

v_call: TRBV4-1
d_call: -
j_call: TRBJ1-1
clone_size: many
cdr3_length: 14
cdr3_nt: TGCGCCAGCAACGAGGGGAGGATGAACACTGAAGCTTTCTTT
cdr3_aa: CASNEGRMNTEAFF

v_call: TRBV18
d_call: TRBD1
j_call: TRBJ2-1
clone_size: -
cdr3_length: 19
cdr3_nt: TGTGCCAGCTCACCCCTGGACAGGGGGCTGACCGTTCACTACAATGAGCAGTTCTTC
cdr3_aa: CASSPLDRGLTVHYNEQFF

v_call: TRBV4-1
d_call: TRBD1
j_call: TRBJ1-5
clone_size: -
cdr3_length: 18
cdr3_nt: TGCGCCAGCAGCCAACCTTCAGGGTACAGGGGCAGGGATCAGCCCCAGCATTTT
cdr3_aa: CASSQPSGYRGRDQPQHF

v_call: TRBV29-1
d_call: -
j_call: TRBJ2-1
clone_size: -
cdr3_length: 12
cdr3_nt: TGCAGCGTTGGTTCCGACACGAATGAGCAGTTCTTC
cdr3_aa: CSVGSDTNEQFF

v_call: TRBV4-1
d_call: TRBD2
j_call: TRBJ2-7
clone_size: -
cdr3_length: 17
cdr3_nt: TGCGCCAGCAGCCAAGATTTAGTTAGCGGGAGTATCTACGAGCAGTACTTC
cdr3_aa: CASSQDLVSGSIYEQYF

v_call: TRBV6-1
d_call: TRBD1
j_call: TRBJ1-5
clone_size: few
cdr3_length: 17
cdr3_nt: TGTGCCAGCAGTGGGGACAGGGGGCGTTGGAGCAATCAGCCCCAGCATTTT
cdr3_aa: CASSGDRGRWSNQPQHF

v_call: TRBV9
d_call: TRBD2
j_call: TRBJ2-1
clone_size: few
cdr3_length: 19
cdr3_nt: TGTGCCAGCAGCCTAGCTAGCGGGAGGGGCCTAAGCTCCTACAATGAGCAGTTCTTC
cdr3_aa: CASSLASGRGLSSYNEQFF

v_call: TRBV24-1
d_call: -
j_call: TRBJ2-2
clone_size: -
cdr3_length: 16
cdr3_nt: TGTGCCACCAGTGACGGTTGGGAGGCGAACACCGGGGAGCTGTTTTTT
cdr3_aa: CATSDGWEANTGELFF

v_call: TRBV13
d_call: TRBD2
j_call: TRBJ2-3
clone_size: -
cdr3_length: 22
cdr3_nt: TGTGCCAGCAGCTTAAGAGGTTACGCGGGACTAGCGGGAGAGTTTAGCACAGATACGCAGTATTTT
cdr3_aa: CASSLRGYAGLAGEFSTDTQYF